A selection of T cell receptor beta chains follows, all from one sample in a study of blood T cells in healthy people across ages. TCRdb recomputed calls from the 5' RACE reads with MiXCR, one row per CDR3 protein. The data contain about 1 million distinct CDR3 sequences, over 35% of them singletons. The sample consisted of blood. The receptors derive from a woman aged 60 to 75 in good health. Both conserved end residues are part of each CDR3. Fields, in order: V gene, J gene, clone size, D gene, CDR3 protein, CDR3 DNA. The D gene is left open where the match is weak. Only some rows state a clone size, as once, few, many or a class for expanded clones.

V: TRBV7-3; J: TRBJ2-1; size: once; D: TRBD2; CDR3: CASSLTGTIYNEQFF; DNA: TGTGCCAGCAGCTTAACGGGGACTATCTACAATGAGCAGTTCTTC
V: TRBV2; J: TRBJ1-2; size: few; D: TRBD1; CDR3: CASSPRDRRYGYTF; DNA: TGTGCCAGCAGCCCCCGGGACAGGCGGTATGGCTACACCTTC
V: TRBV20-1; J: TRBJ2-1; size: few; D: NA; CDR3: CSARDMGGLGDNEQFF; DNA: TGCAGTGCTAGAGATATGGGGGGCCTAGGGGACAATGAGCAGTTCTTC
V: TRBV7-9; J: TRBJ2-1; size: NA; D: NA; CDR3: CASSFSQLERFF; DNA: TGTGCCAGCAGCTTCAGTCAGCTAGAACGGTTCTTC
V: TRBV4-1; J: TRBJ2-3; size: NA; D: TRBD2; CDR3: CASSFQLAGNTDTQYF; DNA: TGCGCCAGCAGCTTTCAACTAGCGGGGAACACAGATACGCAGTATTTT
V: TRBV11-2; J: TRBJ2-3; size: NA; D: TRBD1; CDR3: CASSPTGGGYTDTQYF; DNA: TGTGCCAGCAGCCCGACAGGGGGCGGTTACACAGATACGCAGTATTTT
V: TRBV20-1; J: TRBJ2-5; size: NA; D: NA; CDR3: CSARPIVGSYNEQYF; DNA: TGCAGTGCTAGACCAATCGTTGGCTCCTACAATGAGCAGTACTTC
V: TRBV12-3/TRBV12-4; J: TRBJ2-1; size: NA; D: NA; CDR3: CASTPGTYNEQFF; DNA: TGTGCCAGCACTCCAGGGACCTACAATGAGCAGTTCTTC
V: TRBV20-1; J: TRBJ2-7; size: few; D: TRBD1; CDR3: CSARDPGQKYDEQYF; DNA: TGCAGTGCTAGAGACCCGGGACAGAAGTACGACGAGCAGTACTTC
V: TRBV29-1; J: TRBJ1-2; size: few; D: NA; CDR3: CSARTTGNYGYTF; DNA: TGCAGCGCACGTACCACTGGTAACTATGGCTACACCTTC
V: TRBV12-3/TRBV12-4; J: TRBJ1-5; size: few; D: NA; CDR3: CASSLIGQGLHQPQHF; DNA: TGTGCCAGCAGTTTAATTGGTCAGGGTCTACATCAGCCCCAGCATTTT
V: TRBV6-7; J: TRBJ2-4; size: NA; D: TRBD1; CDR3: CASSQETGTGTNIQYF; DNA: TGTGCCAGCAGCCAAGAGACCGGGACAGGAACAAACATTCAGTACTTC
V: TRBV15; J: TRBJ2-5; size: few; D: NA; CDR3: CATSRDAAETQYF; DNA: TGTGCCACCAGCAGGGACGCCGCGGAGACCCAGTACTTC
V: TRBV20-1; J: TRBJ2-7; size: few; D: NA; CDR3: CSARGPGYEQYF; DNA: TGCAGTGCTAGGGGCCCCGGCTACGAGCAGTACTTC
V: TRBV9; J: TRBJ1-2; size: few; D: NA; CDR3: CASSPGGASYGYTF; DNA: TGTGCCAGCAGTCCCGGAGGGGCGTCCTATGGCTACACCTTC
V: TRBV27; J: TRBJ1-4; size: NA; D: NA; CDR3: CASSFTGPATNEKLFF; DNA: TGTGCCAGCAGTTTTACAGGCCCCGCAACTAATGAAAAACTGTTTTTT
V: TRBV6-6; J: TRBJ2-1; size: NA; D: NA; CDR3: CASSYRTTYNEQFF; DNA: TGTGCCAGCAGTTACAGGACGACCTACAATGAGCAGTTCTTC
V: TRBV5-1; J: TRBJ2-3; size: few; D: NA; CDR3: CASSLRDDTQYF; DNA: TGCGCCAGCAGCTTGCGGGACGATACGCAGTATTTT
V: TRBV20-1; J: TRBJ2-7; size: NA; D: NA; CDR3: CSARSEGSEQYF; DNA: TGCAGTGCTAGATCGGAGGGGTCCGAGCAGTACTTC
V: TRBV7-9; J: TRBJ2-7; size: NA; D: NA; CDR3: CASSPATLGYEQYF; DNA: TGTGCCAGCAGCCCAGCTACATTGGGGTACGAGCAGTACTTC
V: TRBV29-1; J: TRBJ2-5; size: NA; D: NA; CDR3: CSVWDGLQETQYF; DNA: TGCAGTGTATGGGACGGACTACAAGAGACCCAGTACTTC
V: TRBV7-9; J: TRBJ2-1; size: NA; D: NA; CDR3: CASSPRVGQGSYNEQFF; DNA: TGTGCCAGCAGCCCTAGAGTGGGACAAGGGTCCTACAATGAGCAGTTCTTC
V: TRBV9; J: TRBJ2-3; size: NA; D: TRBD2; CDR3: CASSVSTSGSTDTQYF; DNA: TGTGCCAGCAGCGTAAGTACTAGCGGGAGCACAGATACGCAGTATTTT
V: TRBV6-1; J: TRBJ1-5; size: NA; D: NA; CDR3: CASSEASGGNQPQHF; DNA: TGTGCCAGCAGTGAAGCGTCCGGGGGCAATCAGCCCCAGCATTTT
V: TRBV20-1; J: TRBJ1-1; size: NA; D: NA; CDR3: CSASRYPEAFF; DNA: TGCAGTGCTAGCAGGTACCCTGAAGCTTTCTTT
V: TRBV4-1; J: TRBJ2-3; size: once; D: NA; CDR3: CASSWAGSETDTQYF; DNA: TGCGCCAGCAGCTGGGCAGGGAGTGAAACAGATACGCAGTATTTT
V: TRBV18; J: TRBJ2-7; size: few; D: NA; CDR3: CASSPPGAGSYEQYF; DNA: TGTGCCAGCTCACCACCTGGGGCAGGCTCCTACGAGCAGTACTTC
V: TRBV28; J: TRBJ2-7; size: many; D: NA; CDR3: CASSPWRASYEQYF; DNA: TGTGCCAGCAGTCCCTGGAGGGCCTCCTACGAGCAGTACTTC
V: TRBV20-1; J: TRBJ2-1; size: NA; D: NA; CDR3: CSANRARYNEQFF; DNA: TGCAGTGCTAACAGGGCACGCTACAATGAGCAGTTCTTC
V: TRBV6-4; J: TRBJ2-1; size: NA; D: NA; CDR3: CASSDSHGDAYNEQFF; DNA: TGTGCCAGCAGTGACTCGCACGGGGACGCCTACAATGAGCAGTTCTTC